This entry lists 7 T cell receptor beta chains sequenced from one sample in a study of OX40 agonist ivuxolimab in advanced cancers. Profiling relied on immunoSEQ multiplex PCR, and the TCRdb table lists in-frame clones only, not all of them. The data show roughly 71,000 clones, with 84% seen just once and less than 0.85% held by the top ten. The sequencing used CD4+ or CD8+ T cells sorted from blood, collected in a trial of the OX40 agonist ivuxolimab. These receptors originate from an adult with an advanced solid tumor such as melanoma, head and neck, liver or kidney cancer.

The gene calls are TRBV7-2 and TRBJ1-2; 9 bases map to TRBD1. V lost 6 bases and J lost 4; bases outside the gene matches: 12. The germline CDR1 and CDR2 sequences are SGHTA and FQGNSA. CDR3 length equals 16 residues. Here the CDR3 DNA reads TGTGCCAGCAGACGAAACCCGGGACAGGGACCCTATGGCTACACCTTC. Encoded protein: CASRRNPGQGPYGYTF.

The rearrangement uses TRBV6-1 and TRBJ1-4; D gene unclear. The CDR3 sequence is 15 residues long. Trimming pared 2 bases from V and 0 bases from J, leaving 7 bases between. Germline CDR1 MNHNS, CDR2 SASEGT. As DNA, the CDR3 is TGTGCCAGCAGTGAAAACAGAGCAACTAATGAAAAACTGTTTTTT. Translated: CASSENRATNEKLFF.

The chain is built from TRBV5-1 and TRBJ2-5, with TRBD1 matching over 8 bases. CDR3 size: 16 residues. Germline CDR1 SGHRS, CDR2 YFSETQ. V lost 0 bases to trimming and J lost 1 base; unmatched junction nucleotides: 5. The CDR3 DNA sequence: TGCGCCAGCAGCTTGGGACAGGGGCCTAGCCAAGAGACCCAGTACTTC. Translated: CASSLGQGPSQETQYF. Full variable domain (remainder filled in from reference TRBV5-1 and TRBJ2-5): KAGVTQTPRYLIKTRGQQVTLSCSPISGHRSVSWYQQTPGQGLQFLFEYFSETQRNKGNFPGRFSGRQFSNSRSEMNVSTLELGDSALYLCASSLGQGPSQETQYFGPGTRLLVL.

The chain joins TRBV5-1 to TRBJ2-7; 12 bases line up with TRBD2. The CDR3 totals 16 residues. The V segment lost 0 bases and the J segment 5 bases; nucleotides outside the gene matches: 6. Germline CDR1 reads SGHRS; CDR2 reads YFSETQ. CDR3 sequence reads: CASSLALAGGGNEQYF. Here the CDR3 DNA reads TGCGCCAGCAGCTTGGCACTAGCGGGAGGAGGGAACGAGCAGTACTTC.

Only a few counts were recorded for this clone. The chain has TRBV30 and TRBJ1-1, with D hard to call. The CDR3 has 14 amino acids. V was pared by 0 bases and J by 2 bases, with 10 bases between. Germline V gene data show CDR1 as GTSNPN and CDR2 as SVGIG (reference sequence). The CDR3 sequence is CAWSVGSQNTEAFF. DNA of the CDR3: TGTGCCTGGAGTGTAGGTAGTCAAAACACTGAAGCTTTCTTT.

This CDR3 is CASSLGGLPPDTQYF. CDR3 in DNA: TGTGCCAGCAGTTTAGGTGGCCTTCCACCAGATACGCAGTATTTT. The chain links TRBV28 to TRBJ2-3, with D hard to call. Trimming removed 2 bases from V and 4 bases from J, with 13 bases in between. The CDR3 extends over 15 amino acids. From germline, CDR1 is MDHEN and CDR2 SYDVKM.

V is TRBV7-9 and J is TRBJ2-7; TRBD2 might be the D (6 bases). V lost 6 bases and J 1 base, leaving 10 bases between the germline ends. There are 13 residues in the CDR3. The V gene's germline CDR1 is SEHNR and CDR2 FQNEAQ (reference sequence). In nucleotides, the CDR3 is TGTGCCAGCAGTTTCGGGGGTTCCTACGAGCAGTACTTC. Its protein product is CASSFGGSYEQYF.